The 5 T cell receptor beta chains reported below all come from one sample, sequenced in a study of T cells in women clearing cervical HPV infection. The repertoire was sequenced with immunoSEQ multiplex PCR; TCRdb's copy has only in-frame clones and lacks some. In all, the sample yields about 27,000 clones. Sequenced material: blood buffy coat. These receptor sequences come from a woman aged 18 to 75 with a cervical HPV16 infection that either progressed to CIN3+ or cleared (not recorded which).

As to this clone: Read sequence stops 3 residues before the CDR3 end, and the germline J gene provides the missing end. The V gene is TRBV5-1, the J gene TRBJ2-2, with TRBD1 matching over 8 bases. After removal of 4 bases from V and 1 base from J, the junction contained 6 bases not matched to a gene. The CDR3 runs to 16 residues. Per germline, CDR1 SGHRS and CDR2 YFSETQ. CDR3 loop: CASSTGQGLNTGELFF. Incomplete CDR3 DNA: TGCGCCAGCAGCACAGGACAGGGATTGAACACCGGGGAG.

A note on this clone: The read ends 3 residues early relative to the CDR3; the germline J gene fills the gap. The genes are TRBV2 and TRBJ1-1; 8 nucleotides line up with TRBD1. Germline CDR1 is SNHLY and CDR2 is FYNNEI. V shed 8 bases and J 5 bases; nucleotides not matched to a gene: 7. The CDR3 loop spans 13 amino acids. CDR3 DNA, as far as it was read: TGTGCCAGCGACAGGGGAATGATAACTGAA. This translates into CASDRGMITE. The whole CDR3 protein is CASDRGMITEAFF.

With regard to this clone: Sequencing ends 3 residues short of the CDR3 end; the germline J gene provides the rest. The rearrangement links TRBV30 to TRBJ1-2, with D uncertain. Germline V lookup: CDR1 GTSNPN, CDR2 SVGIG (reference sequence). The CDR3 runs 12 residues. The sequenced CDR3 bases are TGTGCCTGCCTGACTAGCGGATACGAC. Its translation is CACLTSGYD. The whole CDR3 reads CACLTSGYDYTF.

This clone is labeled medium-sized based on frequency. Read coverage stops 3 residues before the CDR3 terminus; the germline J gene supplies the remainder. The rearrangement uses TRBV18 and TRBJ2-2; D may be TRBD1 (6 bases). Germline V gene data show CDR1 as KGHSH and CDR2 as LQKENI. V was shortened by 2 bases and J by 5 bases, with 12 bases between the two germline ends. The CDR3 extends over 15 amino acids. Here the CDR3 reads CASSPGTLKTGELFF. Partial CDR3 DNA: TGTGCCAGCTCACCAGGGACATTGAAGACCGGGGAG.

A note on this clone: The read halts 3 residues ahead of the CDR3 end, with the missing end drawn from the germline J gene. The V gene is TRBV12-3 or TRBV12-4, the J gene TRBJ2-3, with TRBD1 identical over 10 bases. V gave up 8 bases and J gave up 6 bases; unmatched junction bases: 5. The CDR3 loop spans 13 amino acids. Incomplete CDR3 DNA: TGTGCCAGCCAGACAGGGGGCGAGGATACG. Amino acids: CASQTGGEDT. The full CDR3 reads CASQTGGEDTQYF.